A single sample is the source of the 24 T cell receptor beta chains below, sequenced in a study of identical twins. TCRdb reprocessed the 5' RACE reads with MiXCR, giving one entry per CDR3 protein. The repertoire includes about 660,000 distinct CDR3 sequences, 8.5% to 9% of them detected once, and more than 0.75% sits in the top ten. A further study also used this sample, focusing on yellow fever vaccine responses in identical twins.

The sample was PBMCs. All receptors come from a woman aged 18-29 years in good health.

This chain uses TRBV12-3 or TRBV12-4 with TRBJ2-1; 12 bases agree with TRBD2. Unmatched junction bases numbered 11, after V lost 6 bases and J lost 2 bases. The CDR3 consists of 18 residues. CDR3 DNA sequence: TGTGCCAGCAGCTCGCGGACTAGCGGGATCCGTCCCTACAATGAGCAGTTCTTC. Translated: CASSSRTSGIRPYNEQFF.

This clonotype was recorded many times. The CDR3 nucleotides read TGTGCCAGCAGTCCAGGGGCCCGTAATGAAAAACTGTTTTTT. Its protein is CASSPGARNEKLFF. V and J are TRBV7-2 and TRBJ1-4; the D gene is possibly TRBD1 (6 bases). Trimming removed 6 bases from V and 4 bases from J, with 12 bases in between. The length of the CDR3 is 14 residues. Germline CDR1 SGHTA, CDR2 FQGNSA. Full variable domain (missing parts from reference TRBV7-2 and TRBJ1-4): GAGVSQSPSNKVTEKGKDVELRCDPISGHTALYWYRQSLGQGLEFLIYFQGNSAPDKSGLPSDRFSAERTGGSVSTLTIQRTQQEDSAVYLCASSPGARNEKLFFGSGTQLSVL.

This clonotype was observed at least ten times. The rearrangement joins TRBV7-9 to TRBJ2-7; D not resolved. This CDR3 is 14 amino acids long. The germline V gene encodes CDR1 SEHNR and CDR2 FQNEAQ (reference sequence). The ends were cut back, 5 bases at V and 2 bases at J, with 13 bases in the middle. CDR3 region: CASSPSSGAYEQYF. CDR3 DNA: TGTGCCAGCAGCCCTAGTTCTGGGGCCTACGAGCAGTACTTC.

This clonotype was seen a handful of times. V is TRBV5-1 and J is TRBJ2-1, with 9 bases matching TRBD2. V gave up 0 bases and J gave up 7 bases; unmatched junction bases: 5. The CDR3 spans 15 residues. Germline lookup yields CDR1 SGHRS and CDR2 YFSETQ. CDR3 loop: CASSLVLAGYNEQFF. Written as DNA, the CDR3 is TGCGCCAGCAGCTTGGTGCTAGCGGGATATAATGAGCAGTTCTTC.

This clonotype was seen at least ten times. V usage is TRBV12-3 or TRBV12-4 and J usage is TRBJ2-3, with D unresolved. There are 13 residues in the CDR3. The germline V and J ends were trimmed by 6 bases and 0 bases, with 7 bases remaining between them. CDR3: CASRRRSTDTQYF. The CDR3 DNA follows: TGTGCCAGCAGGCGGCGGAGCACAGATACGCAGTATTTT.

This chain joins TRBV11-2 and TRBJ2-1; tentatively, D is TRBD1 or TRBD2 (5 bases each). The CDR3 sequence is 14 residues long. V was cut by 6 bases and J by 2 bases, with 11 bases left in between. The germline CDR1 and CDR2 sequences are SGHAT and FQNNGV. CDR3 coding DNA: TGTGCCAGCAGAAGAGGGGCGACCTACAATGAGCAGTTCTTC. Protein: CASRRGATYNEQFF. The variable domain in full, with the rest retrieved from reference TRBV11-2 and TRBJ2-1, is EAGVAQSPRYKIIEKRQSVAFWCNPISGHATLYWYQQILGQGPKLLIQFQNNGVVDDSQLPKDRFSAERLKGVDSTLKIQPAKLEDSAVYLCASRRGATYNEQFFGPGTRLTVL.

This chain connects TRBV5-6 to TRBJ2-3; no clear D. CDR3 length equals 15 residues. Germline V CDR1 and CDR2: SGHDT, YYEEEE. Trimming took off 6 bases at V and 4 bases at J, with 18 bases between the two ends. The chain's CDR3 is CASNLVGALPDTQYF. CDR3 nucleotide sequence: TGTGCCAGCAACTTAGTGGGCGCCCTCCCAGATACGCAGTATTTT.

This clonotype was seen many times. V and J are TRBV6-1 and TRBJ2-1, with 7 bases that match TRBD1. This CDR3 has 16 residues. Germline trimming cut 6 bases from V and 1 base from J; bases unmatched to any gene: 9. Germline CDR1 reads MNHNS; CDR2 reads SASEGT. CDR3 bases: TGTGCCAGCAGGGCACGGACAGGTCATTCCTACAATGAGCAGTTCTTC. Its protein is CASRARTGHSYNEQFF.

This clonotype was found many times. The chain couples TRBV3-1 to TRBJ2-1; D is unresolved. Germline loops: CDR1 LGHDT, CDR2 YNNKEL (reference sequence). V lost 4 bases and J lost 3, with 10 bases in between. The length of the CDR3 is 14 residues. CDR3 DNA sequence: TGTGCCAGCAGCCCCCTGGCGAGCTACAATGAGCAGTTCTTC. It codes for CASSPLASYNEQFF.

There are many counts of this clonotype. The genes are TRBV12-3 or TRBV12-4 and TRBJ1-6, with TRBD1 matching over 9 bases. There are 13 residues in the CDR3. With V trimmed by 6 bases and J by 10 bases, 4 bases remained unmatched. CDR3 nucleotide sequence: TGTGCCAGCAGCCGGGACAGGGACTCACCCCTCCACTTT. Protein product: CASSRDRDSPLHF.

This clonotype has just a few counts. The chain employs TRBV7-2 and TRBJ2-5, with 9 bases lining up with TRBD2. Germline-derived CDR1 and CDR2 are SGHTA and FQGNSA. The CDR3 spans 15 residues. The V segment lost 5 bases and the J segment 5 bases; nucleotides outside the gene matches: 9. CDR3 coding DNA: TGTGCCAGCAGCACCTTAGCGGGGGCGACCGAGACCCAGTACTTC. Translation: CASSTLAGATETQYF.

Here the CDR3 reads CASSLASTGTYEQYF. CDR3 sequence (DNA): TGTGCCAGTAGTCTCGCCTCGACAGGAACCTACGAGCAGTACTTC. The rearrangement joins TRBV19 to TRBJ2-7, with D perhaps matching TRBD1 (6 bases). The V gene lost 5 bases and the J gene lost 2 bases, with 16 bases spanning the gap. From germline, CDR1 is LNHDA and CDR2 SQIVND (reference sequence). The CDR3 consists of 15 residues.

The J gene is TRBJ1-1, the V gene TRBV15, with TRBD1 matching over 8 bases. V trimming: 1 base; J trimming: 6 bases; junction bases outside the gene matches: 4. Germline V gene sequence: CDR1 LNHNV, CDR2 YYDKDF (reference sequence). CDR3 length equals 14 residues. This chain's CDR3 is CATSRGTGFSEAFF. CDR3 in DNA: TGTGCCACCAGCAGAGGGACAGGGTTCTCTGAAGCTTTCTTT.

V is TRBV11-2 and J is TRBJ2-1; 13 bases map to TRBD2. This CDR3 has 15 residues. CDR1 and CDR2 from the germline V gene are SGHAT and FQNNGV. Trimming took 4 bases from V and 9 from J; bases not matched to a gene: 6. The CDR3 bases are TGTGCCAGCAGCTCTGGACTAGCGGGAGAAGGTGAGCAGTTCTTC. Residues: CASSSGLAGEGEQFF. The variable domain in full, completed from reference TRBV11-2 and TRBJ2-1, reads EAGVAQSPRYKIIEKRQSVAFWCNPISGHATLYWYQQILGQGPKLLIQFQNNGVVDDSQLPKDRFSAERLKGVDSTLKIQPAKLEDSAVYLCASSSGLAGEGEQFFGPGTRLTVL.

This clonotype has a handful of counts. J is TRBJ1-5 and V is TRBV3-1; D is undetermined. Deletions cut 6 bases from V and 1 base from J, with 10 bases between. The germline V gene has CDR1 LGHDT and CDR2 YNNKEL (reference sequence). The CDR3 extends over 14 amino acids. This chain's CDR3 is CASSSDLSNQPQHF. CDR3 nucleotide sequence: TGTGCCAGCAGTTCCGATTTGAGCAATCAGCCCCAGCATTTT.

A few counts support this clonotype. The CDR3 bases are TGTGCCAGCAGCCCGACAGGGGAGTTGAATAATGAGCAGTTCTTC. Translated, it gives CASSPTGELNNEQFF. The chain joins TRBV27 to TRBJ2-1, with 8 positions matching TRBD1. The junction had 11 bases not matched to a gene; V was cut back by 6 bases and J by 7 bases. This CDR3 has 15 residues. CDR1 is MNHEY, CDR2 SMNVEV, per germline (reference sequence).

This clonotype was recorded many times. The chain links TRBV5-1 to TRBJ2-3; no firm D call. The ends were cut back, 2 bases at V and 2 bases at J, with 3 bases in the middle. This CDR3 region has 12 residues. Germline CDR1 and CDR2: SGHRS and YFSETQ. CDR3 sequence (DNA): TGCGCCAGCAGCTTCCCCACAGATACGCAGTATTTT. Translating gives CASSFPTDTQYF.

This clonotype was observed a handful of times. The V gene is TRBV5-1, the J gene TRBJ2-7; 7 nucleotides agree with TRBD2. Germline assignment: CDR1 SGHRS and CDR2 YFSETQ. The junction had 6 bases not matched to a gene; V was cut back by 1 base and J by 5 bases. The CDR3 sequence is 14 residues long. The DNA of the CDR3 is TGCGCCAGCAGCTTGAGGTCGGGAGGAGACGAGCAGTACTTC. Protein product: CASSLRSGGDEQYF. Drawing the rest from reference TRBV5-1 and TRBJ2-7, the complete variable domain is KAGVTQTPRYLIKTRGQQVTLSCSPISGHRSVSWYQQTPGQGLQFLFEYFSETQRNKGNFPGRFSGRQFSNSRSEMNVSTLELGDSALYLCASSLRSGGDEQYFGPGTRLTVT.

This clonotype was picked up many times. The chain employs TRBV28 and TRBJ2-3, with TRBD2 matching 7 bases. V lost 11 bases and J lost 5; bases outside the gene matches: 13. The CDR3 has 14 amino acids. The V gene's germline CDR1 is MDHEN and CDR2 SYDVKM. The CDR3 sequence is CAAIGAGAGDTQYF. The CDR3 DNA reads TGTGCCGCCATAGGGGCGGGAGCAGGAGATACGCAGTATTTT.

This clonotype was seen many times. The V gene is TRBV12-3 or TRBV12-4, the J gene TRBJ1-4, with TRBD1 matching 8 bases. The CDR3 extends over 14 amino acids. V shed 6 bases, J shed 6 bases, and the junction held 6 bases outside the gene matches. Here the CDR3 reads CASSHRGGHEKLFF. The CDR3 DNA is TGTGCCAGCAGCCACAGGGGGGGGCATGAAAAACTGTTTTTT.

The chain is built from TRBV3-1 and TRBJ1-6; D is perhaps TRBD1 (5 bases). The length of the CDR3 is 14 residues. CDR1 is LGHDT and CDR2 is YNNKEL in the germline V gene (reference sequence). Trimming took 0 bases from V and 6 from J, leaving 6 bases between them. CDR3 protein: CASSQERGNSPLHF. The CDR3 DNA is TGTGCCAGCAGCCAAGAAAGGGGTAATTCACCCCTCCACTTT.

The table lists this clonotype with many counts. The rearrangement joins TRBV29-1 to TRBJ1-1; 12 positions agree with TRBD1. CDR1 SQVTM and CDR2 ANQGSEA come from the germline V gene. The length of the CDR3 is 16 residues. V dropped 4 bases and J dropped 4; count of bases not matched to a gene: 10. CDR3: CSVAGGTGGGSTEAFF. The CDR3 DNA reads TGCAGCGTTGCGGGAGGGACAGGGGGCGGCTCCACTGAAGCTTTCTTT.

This clonotype was detected ten times or more. The genes are TRBV11-2 and TRBJ2-5, with 7 nucleotides matching TRBD2. CDR1 SGHAT and CDR2 FQNNGV come from the germline V gene. V lost 5 bases and J lost 3; bases outside the gene matches: 6. The CDR3 consists of 14 residues. CDR3 sequence (DNA): TGTGCCAGCAGCGTTACCGGGAGGAAAGAGACCCAGTACTTC. Its translation is CASSVTGRKETQYF.

This clonotype appeared a few times. This may be a read error: a much more frequent sequence differs by one nucleotide. This chain links TRBV12-3 or TRBV12-4 with TRBJ2-3, with D unclear. V was pared by 7 bases and J by 2 bases, with 7 bases between. The CDR3 runs to 12 residues. The CDR3 DNA reads as TGTGCCAGCACCTTATACACAGATACGCAGTATTTT. It specifies CASTLYTDTQYF.